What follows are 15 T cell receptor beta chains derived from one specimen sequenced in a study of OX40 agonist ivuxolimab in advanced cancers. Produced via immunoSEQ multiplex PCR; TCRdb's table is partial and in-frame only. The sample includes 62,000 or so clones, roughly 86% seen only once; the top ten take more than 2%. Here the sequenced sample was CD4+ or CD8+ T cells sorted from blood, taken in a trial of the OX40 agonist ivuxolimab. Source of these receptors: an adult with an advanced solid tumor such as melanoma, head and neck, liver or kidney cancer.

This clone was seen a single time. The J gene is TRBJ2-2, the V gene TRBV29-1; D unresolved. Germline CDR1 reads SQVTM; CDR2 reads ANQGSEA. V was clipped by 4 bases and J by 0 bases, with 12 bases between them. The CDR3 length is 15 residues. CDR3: CSVGAQYANTGELFF. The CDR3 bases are TGCAGCGTTGGCGCGCAATACGCGAACACCGGGGAGCTGTTTTTT.

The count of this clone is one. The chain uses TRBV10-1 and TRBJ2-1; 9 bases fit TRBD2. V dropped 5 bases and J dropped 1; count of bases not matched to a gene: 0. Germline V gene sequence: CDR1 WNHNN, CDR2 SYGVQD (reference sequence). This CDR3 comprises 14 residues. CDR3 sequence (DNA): TGCGCCAGCAGTACTAGCGGGTCCTACAATGAGCAGTTCTTC. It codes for CASSTSGSYNEQFF.

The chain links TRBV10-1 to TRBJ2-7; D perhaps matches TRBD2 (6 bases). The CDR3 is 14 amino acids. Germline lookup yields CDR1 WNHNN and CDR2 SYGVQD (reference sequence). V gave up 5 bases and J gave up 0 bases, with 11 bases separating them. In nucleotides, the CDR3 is TGCGCCAGCAGTAGCGGGCCACCCTCCTACGAGCAGTACTTC. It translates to CASSSGPPSYEQYF.

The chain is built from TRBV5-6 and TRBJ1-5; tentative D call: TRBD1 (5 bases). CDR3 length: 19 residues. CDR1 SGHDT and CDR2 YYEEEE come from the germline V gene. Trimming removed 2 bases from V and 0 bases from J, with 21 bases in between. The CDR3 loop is CASSFRASGREGSNQPQHF. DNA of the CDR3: TGTGCCAGCAGCTTTAGGGCCAGCGGCAGGGAAGGTAGCAATCAGCCCCAGCATTTT. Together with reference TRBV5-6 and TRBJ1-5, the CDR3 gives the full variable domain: DAGVTQSPTHLIKTRGQQVTLRCSPKSGHDTVSWYQQALGQGPQFIFQYYEEEERQRGNFPDRFSGHQFPNYSSELNVNALLLGDSALYLCASSFRASGREGSNQPQHFGDGTRLSIL.

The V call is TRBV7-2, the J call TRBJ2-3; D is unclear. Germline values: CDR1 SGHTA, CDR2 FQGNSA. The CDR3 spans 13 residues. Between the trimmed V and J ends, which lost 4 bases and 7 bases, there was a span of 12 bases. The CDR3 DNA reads TGTGCCAGCAGCTCCCCCACTGTGAATACGCAGTATTTT. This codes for CASSSPTVNTQYF.

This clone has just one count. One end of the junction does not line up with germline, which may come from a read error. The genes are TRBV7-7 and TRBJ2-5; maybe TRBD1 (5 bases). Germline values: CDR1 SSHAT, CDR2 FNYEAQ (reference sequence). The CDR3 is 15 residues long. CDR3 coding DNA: TGTGCTAGCAGCTTCGGTTACAGGAGTCAAGAGACCCAGTACTTC. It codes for CASSFGYRSQETQYF.

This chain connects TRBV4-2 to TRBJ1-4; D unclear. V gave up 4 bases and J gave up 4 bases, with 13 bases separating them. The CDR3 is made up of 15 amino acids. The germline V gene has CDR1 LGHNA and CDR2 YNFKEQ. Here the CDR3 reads CASSPAEGRNEKLFF. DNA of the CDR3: TGTGCCAGCAGCCCCGCGGAAGGCCGTAATGAAAAACTGTTTTTT.

The CDR3 coding sequence is TGTGCCATCACAGCGGGTGGGATAAACACCGGGGAGCTGTTTTTT. Translating gives CAITAGGINTGELFF. The J gene is TRBJ2-2, the V gene TRBV10-3; TRBD2 might be the D (6 bases). V shed 7 bases and J shed 2 bases, with 14 bases lying between them. The CDR3 extends over 15 amino acids. Germline V gene sequence: CDR1 ENHRY, CDR2 SYGVKD.

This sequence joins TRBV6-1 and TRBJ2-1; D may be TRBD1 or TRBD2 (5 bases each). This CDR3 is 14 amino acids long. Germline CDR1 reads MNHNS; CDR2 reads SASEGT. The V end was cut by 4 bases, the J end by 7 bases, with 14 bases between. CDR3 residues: CASSAPGHRNEQFF. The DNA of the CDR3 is TGTGCCAGCAGTGCGCCGGGGCATCGGAATGAGCAGTTCTTC.

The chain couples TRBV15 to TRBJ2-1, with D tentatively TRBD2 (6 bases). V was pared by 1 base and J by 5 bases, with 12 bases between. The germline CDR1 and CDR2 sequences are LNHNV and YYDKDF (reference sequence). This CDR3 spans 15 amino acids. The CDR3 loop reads CATSRGFTGDNEQFF. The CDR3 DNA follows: TGTGCCACCAGCAGAGGATTTACGGGGGACAATGAGCAGTTCTTC.

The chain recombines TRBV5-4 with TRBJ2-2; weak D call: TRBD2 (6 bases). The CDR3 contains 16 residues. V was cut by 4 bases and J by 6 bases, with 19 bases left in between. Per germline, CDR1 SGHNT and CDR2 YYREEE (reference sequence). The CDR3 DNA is TGTGCCAGCAGCCAGGAGGGTTTGGCGAGCGCCGGGGAGCTGTTTTTT. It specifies CASSQEGLASAGELFF.

The CDR3: CASTIGDTGYTF. CDR3 DNA: TGTGCCAGCACCATCGGGGATACTGGCTACACCTTC. V usage is TRBV5-5 and J usage is TRBJ1-2; D uncertain. The V and J ends lost 6 bases and 7 bases respectively, with 13 bases between them. Germline CDR1 SGHKS, CDR2 YYEKEE (reference sequence). This CDR3 contains 12 residues. The full variable domain, in which reference TRBV5-5 and TRBJ1-2 provide the parts outside the CDR3, is DAGVTQSPTHLIKTRGQQVTLRCSPISGHKSVSWYQQVLGQGPQFIFQYYEKEERGRGNFPDRFSARQFPNYSSELNVNALLLGDSALYLCASTIGDTGYTFGSGTRLTVV.

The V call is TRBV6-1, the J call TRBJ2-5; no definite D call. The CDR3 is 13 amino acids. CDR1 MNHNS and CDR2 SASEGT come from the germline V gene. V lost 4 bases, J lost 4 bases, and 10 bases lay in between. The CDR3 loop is CASSVSSGETQYF. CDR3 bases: TGTGCCAGCAGTGTATCTAGTGGAGAGACCCAGTACTTC.

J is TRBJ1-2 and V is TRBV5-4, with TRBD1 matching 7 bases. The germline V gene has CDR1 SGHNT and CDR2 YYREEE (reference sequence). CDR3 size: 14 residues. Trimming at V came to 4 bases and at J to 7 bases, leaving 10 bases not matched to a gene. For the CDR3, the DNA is TGTGCCAGCAGCACTCGGACAGGCGATCTTGGCTACACCTTC. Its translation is CASSTRTGDLGYTF. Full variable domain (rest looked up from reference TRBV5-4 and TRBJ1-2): ETGVTQSPTHLIKTRGQQVTLRCSSQSGHNTVSWYQQALGQGPQFIFQYYREEENGRGNFPPRFSGLQFPNYSSELNVNALELDDSALYLCASSTRTGDLGYTFGSGTRLTVV.

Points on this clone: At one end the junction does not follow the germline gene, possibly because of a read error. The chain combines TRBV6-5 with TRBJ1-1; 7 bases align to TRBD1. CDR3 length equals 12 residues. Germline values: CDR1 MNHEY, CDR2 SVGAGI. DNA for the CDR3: TGTGCCAGCAGTTACCCTAAGGGGGCGAGTATCTTT. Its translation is CASSYPKGASIF.